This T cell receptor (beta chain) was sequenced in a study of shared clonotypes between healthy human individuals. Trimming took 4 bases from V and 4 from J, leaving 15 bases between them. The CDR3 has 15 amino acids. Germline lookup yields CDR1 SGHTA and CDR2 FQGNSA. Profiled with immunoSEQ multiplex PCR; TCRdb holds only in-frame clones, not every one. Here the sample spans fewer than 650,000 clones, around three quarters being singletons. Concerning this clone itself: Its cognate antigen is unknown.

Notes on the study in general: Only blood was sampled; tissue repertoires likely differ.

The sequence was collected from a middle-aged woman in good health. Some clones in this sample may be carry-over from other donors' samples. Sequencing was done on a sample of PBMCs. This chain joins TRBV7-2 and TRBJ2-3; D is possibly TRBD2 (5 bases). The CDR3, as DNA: TGTGCCAGCAGCTCGGGAAATCAGAAAGCAGATACGCAGTATTTT. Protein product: CASSSGNQKADTQYF.